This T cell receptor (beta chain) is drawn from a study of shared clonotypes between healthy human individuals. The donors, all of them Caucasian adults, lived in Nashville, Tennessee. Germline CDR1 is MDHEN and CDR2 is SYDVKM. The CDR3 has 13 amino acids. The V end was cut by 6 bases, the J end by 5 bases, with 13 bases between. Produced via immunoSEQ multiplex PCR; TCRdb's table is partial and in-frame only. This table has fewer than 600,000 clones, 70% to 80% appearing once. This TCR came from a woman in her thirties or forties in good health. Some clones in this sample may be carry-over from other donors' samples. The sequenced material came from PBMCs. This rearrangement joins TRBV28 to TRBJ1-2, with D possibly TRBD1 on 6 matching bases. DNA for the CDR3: TGTGCCAGCAGGACCACAGGGAGGTATGGCTACACCTTC. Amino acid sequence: CASRTTGRYGYTF.